Sequencing of this TCR beta chain was carried out in a study of T cells in localized non-small cell lung cancer. Data came from immunoSEQ multiplex PCR; TCRdb stores just in-frame clones and leaves some out. The profile shows roughly 38,000 clones, around nine tenths of them singletons. The TCR originated in a female donor at least 60 years old with stage I squamous cell lung carcinoma. The specimen was peripheral blood, collected before any cancer treatment.

In DNA, the CDR3 is TGTGCCAGCAGCTTGGCGGGAACCGGGGAGCTGTTTTTT. It specifies CASSLAGTGELFF. This rearrangement joins TRBV5-6 to TRBJ2-2; TRBD2 is a possible D gene (5 bases). V lost 0 bases, J lost 5 bases, and 5 bases lay in between. This CDR3 spans 13 amino acids. Per the germline V gene, CDR1 is SGHDT and CDR2 is YYEEEE.